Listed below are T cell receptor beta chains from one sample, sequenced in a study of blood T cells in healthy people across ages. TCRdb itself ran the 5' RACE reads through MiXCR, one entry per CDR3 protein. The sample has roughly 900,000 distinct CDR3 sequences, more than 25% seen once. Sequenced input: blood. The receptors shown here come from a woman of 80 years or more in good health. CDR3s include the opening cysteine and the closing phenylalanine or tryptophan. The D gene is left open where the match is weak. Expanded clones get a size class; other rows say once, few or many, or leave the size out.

CAISSKGDEQFF | TGTGCCATCAGCTCCAAAGGCGATGAGCAGTTCTTC | TRBV10-3 | many | . | TRBJ2-1
CASSLGRARRPYEQFF | TGTGCCAGCAGTTTGGGGAGGGCACGGCGGCCTTATGAGCAGTTCTTC | TRBV12-3/TRBV12-4 | . | TRBD2 | TRBJ2-1
CAIAPGLGADEQYF | TGTGCCATCGCACCTGGACTAGGGGCCGACGAGCAGTACTTC | TRBV10-3 | . | TRBD2 | TRBJ2-7
CASSLAATSYNEQFF | TGTGCCAGCAGCTTGGCTGCGACTAGTTACAATGAGCAGTTCTTC | TRBV5-5 | many | . | TRBJ2-1
CASSQEDNQETQYF | TGCGCCAGCAGCCAAGAAGACAACCAAGAGACCCAGTACTTC | TRBV4-1 | few | . | TRBJ2-5
CASGLPATNEKLFF | TGTGCCAGCGGCCTCCCGGCAACTAATGAAAAACTGTTTTTT | TRBV11-2 | . | . | TRBJ1-4
CASSLAPAGGIINEQFF | TGCGCCAGCAGCTTGGCCCCAGCCGGGGGGATTATTAATGAGCAGTTCTTC | TRBV5-1 | many | TRBD2 | TRBJ2-1
CASSRPEGANYGYTF | TGTGCCAGCAGTCGCCCCGAGGGCGCTAACTATGGCTACACCTTC | TRBV6-5 | many | . | TRBJ1-2
CASSLGKAWRTTDTQYF | TGTGCCAGCAGCTTAGGTAAGGCCTGGAGGACGACAGATACGCAGTATTTT | TRBV7-9 | few | . | TRBJ2-3
CASSPLVGYEQYF | TGCGCCAGCAGCCCCCTGGTAGGATACGAGCAGTACTTC | TRBV4-3 | many | . | TRBJ2-7
CASSSQQRGNTIYF | TGTGCCAGCAGCTCGCAACAGAGGGGCAACACCATATATTTT | TRBV14 | once | . | TRBJ1-3
CSAKRLAGGSYQETQYF | TGCAGTGCTAAGAGGCTAGCGGGAGGATCGTACCAAGAGACCCAGTATTTT | TRBV20-1 | . | TRBD2 | TRBJ2-3
CASSYSSSYGYTF | TGTGCCAGCAGTTACTCGAGCAGCTATGGCTACACCTTC | TRBV6-2/TRBV6-3 | many | . | TRBJ1-2
CAISDRGGTQYF | TGTGCCATCAGTGACAGGGGCGGGACCCAGTACTTC | TRBV10-3 | . | . | TRBJ2-5
CATSDPRGQGETQYF | TGTGCCACCAGTGATCCCAGGGGGCAGGGGGAGACCCAGTACTTC | TRBV24-1 | many | TRBD1 | TRBJ2-5
CASSLVGRVSPLHF | TGTGCCAGCAGCTTAGTGGGCCGGGTTTCACCCCTCCACTTT | TRBV7-2 | . | . | TRBJ1-6
CSASLGEKLFF | TGCAGTGCTAGTCTGGGGGAAAAACTGTTTTTT | TRBV20-1 | few | . | TRBJ1-4
CASSQDYTINYGYTF | TGTGCCAGCAGCCAAGATTACACCATCAACTATGGCTACACCTTC | TRBV3-1 | . | . | TRBJ1-2
CASSSTAAKNIQYF | TGTGCCAGCAGCTCGACTGCAGCCAAAAACATTCAGTACTTC | TRBV7-2 | many | . | TRBJ2-4
CASRPTSGTSYEQYF | TGTGCCAGCAGACCTACTAGCGGGACATCCTACGAGCAGTACTTC | TRBV6-2/TRBV6-3 | many | TRBD2 | TRBJ2-7
CATTNTPRTGILEGYTF | TGTGCCACCACCAATACCCCCAGGACAGGGATTCTGGAGGGCTACACCTTC | TRBV15 | many | TRBD1 | TRBJ1-2
CASSSRGFGAFF | TGTGCCAGCAGTTCTAGGGGTTTCGGGGCTTTCTTT | TRBV6-5 | many | . | TRBJ1-1
CASSKGQGKPYNEQFF | TGTGCCAGTAGCAAGGGACAGGGGAAACCCTACAATGAGCAGTTCTTC | TRBV19 | . | TRBD1 | TRBJ2-1
CASSLVARQRRPGNTIYF | TGTGCCAGCAGTTTAGTTGCCCGACAGCGGAGGCCTGGAAACACCATATATTTT | TRBV12-3/TRBV12-4 | . | . | TRBJ1-3
CASSFLGMETQYF | TGTGCCAGCAGCTTTTTAGGGATGGAGACCCAGTACTTC | TRBV7-2 | many | . | TRBJ2-5
CASCETGVSNEKLFF | TGTGCCAGCTGCGAGACAGGGGTTTCTAATGAAAAACTGTTTTTT | TRBV7-2 | few | TRBD1 | TRBJ1-4
CASTSSGGFYNEQFF | TGTGCCAGCACCTCTAGCGGGGGCTTTTACAATGAGCAGTTCTTC | TRBV7-9 | many | TRBD2 | TRBJ2-1
CSARAPGQGRVNYGYTF | TGCAGTGCTAGAGCCCCGGGACAGGGGCGGGTAAACTATGGCTACACCTTC | TRBV20-1 | . | TRBD1 | TRBJ1-2
CASSPSDVRETQYF | TGTGCCAGCAGCCCCTCCGACGTGAGGGAGACCCAGTACTTC | TRBV3-1 | few | . | TRBJ2-5
CASSYGTGVSEPEAFF | TGTGCCAGCAGTTACGGGACAGGGGTCTCAGAACCTGAAGCTTTCTTT | TRBV6-2/TRBV6-3 | few | TRBD1 | TRBJ1-1
CAGGLAGARQETQYF | TGTGCCGGGGGACTAGCGGGGGCCCGACAGGAGACCCAGTACTTC | TRBV7-2 | . | TRBD2 | TRBJ2-5
CASRAQGLGDTQYF | TGTGCCAGCAGGGCCCAGGGACTGGGGGATACGCAGTATTTT | TRBV12-3/TRBV12-4 | few | . | TRBJ2-3
CASSRDRANTGELFF | TGTGCCAGCAGCCGTGACAGGGCGAACACCGGGGAGCTGTTTTTT | TRBV12-3/TRBV12-4 | many | TRBD1 | TRBJ2-2
CSGRRQPTDTQYF | TGCAGCGGCCGTCGGCAGCCTACAGATACGCAGTATTTT | TRBV29-1 | many | . | TRBJ2-3
CAGVRQARTGELFF | TGTGCCGGGGTGAGGCAGGCGAGAACCGGGGAGCTGTTTTTT | TRBV30 | . | . | TRBJ2-2
CASSLGQILQETQYF | TGTGCCAGCAGCTTAGGACAAATTCTCCAAGAGACCCAGTACTTC | TRBV7-6 | . | . | TRBJ2-5
CASSYGLNFPGQGMNSNQPQHF | TGTGCCAGCAGTTACGGTCTAAATTTTCCGGGACAGGGGATGAATAGCAATCAGCCCCAGCATTTT | TRBV6-5 | . | TRBD1 | TRBJ1-5
CASSHRGMNTEAFF | TGTGCCAGCAGTCACAGGGGGATGAACACTGAAGCTTTCTTT | TRBV2 | . | TRBD1 | TRBJ1-1
CATSEDGPGHKAYTF | TGTGCCACCAGTGAAGATGGACCGGGGCACAAAGCCTACACCTTC | TRBV24-1 | . | . | TRBJ1-2
CASSLAPGTGLQETQYF | TGTGCCAGCAGCTTAGCACCCGGGACAGGGCTCCAAGAGACCCAGTACTTC | TRBV7-2 | many | TRBD1 | TRBJ2-5
CASSATGVYQPQHF | TGCGCCAGCAGCGCGACAGGGGTGTACCAGCCCCAGCATTTT | TRBV4-3 | . | TRBD1 | TRBJ1-5
CSARDASGRAVEQFF | TGCAGTGCTAGAGATGCTAGCGGGAGGGCCGTTGAGCAGTTCTTC | TRBV20-1 | once | TRBD2 | TRBJ2-1
CASSLTSGVSSYNEQFF | TGCGCCAGCAGCTTAACTAGCGGGGTGAGCTCCTACAATGAGCAGTTCTTC | TRBV5-1 | many | TRBD2 | TRBJ2-1
CASSYSVQGAGEQYF | TGTGCCAGCAGTTACTCGGTTCAGGGGGCGGGCGAGCAGTACTTC | TRBV6-6 | many | TRBD1 | TRBJ2-7
CASSQSPGRVQETQYF | TGCGCCAGCAGCCAATCCCCCGGACGCGTCCAAGAGACCCAGTACTTC | TRBV4-3 | . | . | TRBJ2-5
CASIRGPNYGYTF | TGTGCCAGCATAAGGGGGCCTAACTATGGCTACACCTTC | TRBV6-2/TRBV6-3 | . | TRBD1 | TRBJ1-2
CASSLSEAGELFF | TGTGCCAGCAGCCTTTCTGAAGCCGGGGAGCTGTTTTTT | TRBV28 | . | . | TRBJ2-2
CASSLVPGLAGETQYF | TGTGCCAGCAGCTTAGTTCCGGGACTAGCAGGAGAGACCCAGTACTTC | TRBV11-2 | . | TRBD2 | TRBJ2-5
CASSGGRASYEQYF | TGTGCCAGCAGCGGCGGCAGGGCTTCCTACGAGCAGTACTTC | TRBV9 | . | . | TRBJ2-7
CASSRQNNYGYTF | TGTGCCAGCAGCCGACAGAATAACTATGGCTACACCTTC | TRBV7-2 | many | . | TRBJ1-2